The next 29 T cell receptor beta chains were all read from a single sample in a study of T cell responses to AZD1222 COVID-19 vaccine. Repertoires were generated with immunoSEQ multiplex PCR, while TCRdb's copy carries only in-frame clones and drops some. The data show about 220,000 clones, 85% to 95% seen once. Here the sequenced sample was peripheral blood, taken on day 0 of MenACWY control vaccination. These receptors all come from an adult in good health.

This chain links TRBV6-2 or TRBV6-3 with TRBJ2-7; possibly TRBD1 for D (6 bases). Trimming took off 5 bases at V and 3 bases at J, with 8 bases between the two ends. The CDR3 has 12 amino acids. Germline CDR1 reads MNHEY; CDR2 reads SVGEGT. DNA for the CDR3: TGTGCCAGCAGTCTACAGGGCTACGAGCAGTACTTC. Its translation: CASSLQGYEQYF.

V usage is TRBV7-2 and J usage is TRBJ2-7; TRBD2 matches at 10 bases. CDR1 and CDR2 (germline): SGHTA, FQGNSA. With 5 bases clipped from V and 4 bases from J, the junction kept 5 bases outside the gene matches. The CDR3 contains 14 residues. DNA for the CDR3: TGTGCCAGCAGCGGAACTAGCGGGACTTACGAGCAGTACTTC. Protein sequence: CASSGTSGTYEQYF.

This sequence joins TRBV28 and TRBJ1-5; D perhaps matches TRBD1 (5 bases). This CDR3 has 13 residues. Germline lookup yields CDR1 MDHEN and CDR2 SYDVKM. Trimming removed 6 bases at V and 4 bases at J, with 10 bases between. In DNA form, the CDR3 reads TGTGCCAGCAGCCCCGGGGGTAATCAGCCCCAGCATTTT. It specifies CASSPGGNQPQHF.

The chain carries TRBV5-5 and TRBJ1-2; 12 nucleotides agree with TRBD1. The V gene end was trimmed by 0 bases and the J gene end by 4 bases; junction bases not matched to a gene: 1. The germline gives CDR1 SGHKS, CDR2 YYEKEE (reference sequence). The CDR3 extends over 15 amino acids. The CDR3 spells CASSLAGQGAYGYTF. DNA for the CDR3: TGTGCCAGCAGCTTGGCGGGACAGGGGGCCTATGGCTACACCTTC.

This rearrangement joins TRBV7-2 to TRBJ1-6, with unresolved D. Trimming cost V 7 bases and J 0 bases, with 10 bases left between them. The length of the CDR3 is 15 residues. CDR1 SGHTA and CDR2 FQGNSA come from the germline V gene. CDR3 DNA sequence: TGTGCCAGCAAGACTATGAGCTCCTATAATTCACCCCTCCACTTT. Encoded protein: CASKTMSSYNSPLHF. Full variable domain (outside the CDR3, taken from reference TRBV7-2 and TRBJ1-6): GAGVSQSPSNKVTEKGKDVELRCDPISGHTALYWYRQSLGQGLEFLIYFQGNSAPDKSGLPSDRFSAERTGGSVSTLTIQRTQQEDSAVYLCASKTMSSYNSPLHFGNGTRLTVT.

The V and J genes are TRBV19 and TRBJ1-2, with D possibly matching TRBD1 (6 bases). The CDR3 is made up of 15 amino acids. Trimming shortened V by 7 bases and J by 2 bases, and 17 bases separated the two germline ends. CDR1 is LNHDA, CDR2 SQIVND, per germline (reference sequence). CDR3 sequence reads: CASTVGGVQNYGYTF. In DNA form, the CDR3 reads TGTGCCAGTACCGTAGGGGGAGTTCAAAACTATGGCTACACCTTC.

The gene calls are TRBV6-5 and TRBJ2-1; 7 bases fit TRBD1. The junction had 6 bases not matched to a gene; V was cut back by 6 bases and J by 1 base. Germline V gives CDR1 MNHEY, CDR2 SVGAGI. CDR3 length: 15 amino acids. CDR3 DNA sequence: TGTGCCAGCAGCCGACAGGGTAATTCCTACAATGAGCAGTTCTTC. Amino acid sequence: CASSRQGNSYNEQFF.

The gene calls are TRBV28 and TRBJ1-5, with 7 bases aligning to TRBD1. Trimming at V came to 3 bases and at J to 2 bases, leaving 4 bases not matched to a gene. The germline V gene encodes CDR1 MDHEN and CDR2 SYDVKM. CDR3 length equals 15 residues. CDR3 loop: CASSFDGQGNQPQHF. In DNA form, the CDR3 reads TGTGCCAGCAGTTTCGACGGACAGGGCAATCAGCCCCAGCATTTT.

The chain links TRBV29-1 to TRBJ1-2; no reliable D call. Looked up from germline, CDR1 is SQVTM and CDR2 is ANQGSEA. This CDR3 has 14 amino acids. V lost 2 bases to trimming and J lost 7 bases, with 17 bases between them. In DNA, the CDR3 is TGCAGCGTTGAAAAAGGACTGAACTTACGTGGCTACACCTTC. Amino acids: CSVEKGLNLRGYTF.

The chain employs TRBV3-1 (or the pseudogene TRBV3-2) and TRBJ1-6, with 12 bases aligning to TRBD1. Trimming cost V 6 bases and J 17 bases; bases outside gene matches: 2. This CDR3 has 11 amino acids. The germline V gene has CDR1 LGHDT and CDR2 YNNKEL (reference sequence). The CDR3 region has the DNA TGTGCCAGCAGGGGACAGGGGGCCTTCCACTTT. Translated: CASRGQGAFHF.

CDR3 nucleotides: TGTGCCAGCAGTGGCGACAGGGGTGGCTACACCTTC. This translates into CASSGDRGGYTF. V usage is TRBV12-3 or TRBV12-4 and J usage is TRBJ1-2; 8 bases align to TRBD1. CDR3 length: 12 residues. V gave up 5 bases and J gave up 7 bases; unmatched junction bases: 3.

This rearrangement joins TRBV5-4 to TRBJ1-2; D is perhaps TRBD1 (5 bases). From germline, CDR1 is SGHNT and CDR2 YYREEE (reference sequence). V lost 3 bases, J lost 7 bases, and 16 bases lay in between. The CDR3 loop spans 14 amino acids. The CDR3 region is CASSWRDRKVGYTF. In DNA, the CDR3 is TGTGCCAGCAGCTGGAGGGACCGAAAGGTTGGCTACACCTTC.

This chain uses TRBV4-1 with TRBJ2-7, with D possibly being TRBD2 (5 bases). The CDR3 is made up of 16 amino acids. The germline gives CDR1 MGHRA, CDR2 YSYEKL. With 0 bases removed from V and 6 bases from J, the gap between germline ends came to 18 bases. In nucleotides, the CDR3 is TGCGCCAGCAGCCAAGATCCGGGGTTCGGCAGGCGCGAGCAGTACTTC. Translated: CASSQDPGFGRREQYF.

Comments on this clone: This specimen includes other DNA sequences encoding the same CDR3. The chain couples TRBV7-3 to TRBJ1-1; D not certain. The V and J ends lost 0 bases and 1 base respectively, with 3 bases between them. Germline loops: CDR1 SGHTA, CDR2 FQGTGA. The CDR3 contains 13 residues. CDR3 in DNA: TGTGCCAGCAGCTTAACCGGGAACACTGAAGCTTTCTTT. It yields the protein CASSLTGNTEAFF.

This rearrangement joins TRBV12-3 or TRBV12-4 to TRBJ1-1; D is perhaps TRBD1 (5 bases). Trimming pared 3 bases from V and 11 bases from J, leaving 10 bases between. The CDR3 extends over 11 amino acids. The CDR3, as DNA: TGTGCCAGCAGTTTGGGGTGGGGGGCTTTCTTT. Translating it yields CASSLGWGAFF.

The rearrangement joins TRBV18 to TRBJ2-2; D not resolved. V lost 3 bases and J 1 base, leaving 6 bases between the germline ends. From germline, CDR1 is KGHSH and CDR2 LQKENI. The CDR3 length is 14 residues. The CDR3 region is CASSPLGNTGELFF. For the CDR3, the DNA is TGTGCCAGCTCACCGTTGGGGAACACCGGGGAGCTGTTTTTT.

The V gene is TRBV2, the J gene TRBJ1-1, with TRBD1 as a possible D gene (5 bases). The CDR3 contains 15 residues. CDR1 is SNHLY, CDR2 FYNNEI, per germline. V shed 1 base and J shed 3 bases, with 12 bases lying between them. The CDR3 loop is CASSEGRGWYTEAFF. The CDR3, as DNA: TGTGCCAGCAGTGAAGGGAGGGGCTGGTACACTGAAGCTTTCTTT.

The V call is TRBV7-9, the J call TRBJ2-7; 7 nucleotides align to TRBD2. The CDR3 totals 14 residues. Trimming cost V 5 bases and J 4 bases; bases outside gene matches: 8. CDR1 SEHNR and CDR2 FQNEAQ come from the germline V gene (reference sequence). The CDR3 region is CASSQGGGFYEQYF. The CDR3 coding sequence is TGTGCCAGCAGCCAGGGCGGGGGTTTTTACGAGCAGTACTTC.

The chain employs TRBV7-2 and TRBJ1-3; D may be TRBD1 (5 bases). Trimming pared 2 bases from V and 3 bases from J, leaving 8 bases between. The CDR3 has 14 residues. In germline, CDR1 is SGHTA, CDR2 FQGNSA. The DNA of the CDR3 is TGTGCCAGCAGCTTATCAGGGTTTGGAAACACCATATATTTT. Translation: CASSLSGFGNTIYF.

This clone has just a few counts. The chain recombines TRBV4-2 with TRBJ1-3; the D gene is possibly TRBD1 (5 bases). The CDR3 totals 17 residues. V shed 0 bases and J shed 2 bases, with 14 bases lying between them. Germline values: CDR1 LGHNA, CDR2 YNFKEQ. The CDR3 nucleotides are TGTGCCAGCAGCCAAGATCTTACAGGTCTTACTGGAAACACCATATATTTT. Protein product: CASSQDLTGLTGNTIYF.

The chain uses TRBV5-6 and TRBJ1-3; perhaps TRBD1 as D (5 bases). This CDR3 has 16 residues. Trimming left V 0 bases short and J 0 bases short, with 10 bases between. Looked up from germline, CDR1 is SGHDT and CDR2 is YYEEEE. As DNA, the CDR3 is TGTGCCAGCAGCTTGGTATCAGGGAGCTCTGGAAACACCATATATTTT. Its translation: CASSLVSGSSGNTIYF.

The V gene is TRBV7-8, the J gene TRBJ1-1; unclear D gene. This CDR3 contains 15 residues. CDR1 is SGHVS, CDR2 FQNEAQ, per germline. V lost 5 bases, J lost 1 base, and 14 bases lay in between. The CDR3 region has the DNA TGTGCCAGCAGCCCTCGACGACTTTCGAACACTGAAGCTTTCTTT. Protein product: CASSPRRLSNTEAFF. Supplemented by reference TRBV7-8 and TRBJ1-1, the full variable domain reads GAGVSQSPRYKVAKRGQDVALRCDPISGHVSLFWYQQALGQGPEFLTYFQNEAQLDKSGLPSDRFFAERPEGSVSTLKIQRTQQEDSAVYLCASSPRRLSNTEAFFGQGTRLTVV.

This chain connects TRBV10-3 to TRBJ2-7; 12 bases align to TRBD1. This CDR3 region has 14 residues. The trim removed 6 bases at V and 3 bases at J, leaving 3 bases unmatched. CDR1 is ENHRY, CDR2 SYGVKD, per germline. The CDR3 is CAISRDRGHYEQYF. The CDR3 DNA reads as TGTGCCATCAGCCGGGACAGGGGGCACTACGAGCAGTACTTC.

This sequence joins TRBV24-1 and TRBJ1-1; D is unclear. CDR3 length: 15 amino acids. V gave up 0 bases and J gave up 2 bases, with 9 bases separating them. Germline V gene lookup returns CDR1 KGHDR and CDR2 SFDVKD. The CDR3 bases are TGTGCCACCAGTGATTTGAGTAGGGAAAACACTGAAGCTTTCTTT. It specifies CATSDLSRENTEAFF.

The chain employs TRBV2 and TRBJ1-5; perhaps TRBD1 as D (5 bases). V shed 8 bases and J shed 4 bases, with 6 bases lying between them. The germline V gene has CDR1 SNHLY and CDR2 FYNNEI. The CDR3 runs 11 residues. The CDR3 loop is CASRGNQPQHF. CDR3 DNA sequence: TGTGCCAGCCGGGGGAATCAGCCCCAGCATTTT.

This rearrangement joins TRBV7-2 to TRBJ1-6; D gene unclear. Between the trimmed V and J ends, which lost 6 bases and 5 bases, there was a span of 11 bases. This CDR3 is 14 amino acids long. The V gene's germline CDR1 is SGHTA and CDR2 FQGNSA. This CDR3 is CASRLGSDNSPLHF. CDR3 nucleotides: TGTGCCAGCAGGCTGGGGTCGGATAATTCACCCCTCCACTTT. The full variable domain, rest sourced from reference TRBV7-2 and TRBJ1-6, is GAGVSQSPSNKVTEKGKDVELRCDPISGHTALYWYRQSLGQGLEFLIYFQGNSAPDKSGLPSDRFSAERTGGSVSTLTIQRTQQEDSAVYLCASRLGSDNSPLHFGNGTRLTVT.

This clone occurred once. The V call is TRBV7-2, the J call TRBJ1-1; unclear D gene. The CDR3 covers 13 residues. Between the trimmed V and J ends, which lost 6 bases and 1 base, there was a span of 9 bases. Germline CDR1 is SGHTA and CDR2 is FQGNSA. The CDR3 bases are TGTGCCAGCAGGGACGCGTGGAACACTGAAGCTTTCTTT. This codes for CASRDAWNTEAFF.

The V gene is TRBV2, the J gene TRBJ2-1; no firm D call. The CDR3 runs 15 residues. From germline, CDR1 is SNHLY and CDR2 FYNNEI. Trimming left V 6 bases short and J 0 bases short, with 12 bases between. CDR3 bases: TGTGCCAGCAGGGAAACAGCCAGCTCCTACAATGAGCAGTTCTTC. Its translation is CASRETASSYNEQFF. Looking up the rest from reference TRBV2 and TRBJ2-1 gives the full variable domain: EPEVTQTPSHQVTQMGQEVILRCVPISNHLYFYWYRQILGQKVEFLVSFYNNEISEKSEIFDDQFSVERPDGSNFTLKIRSTKLEDSAMYFCASRETASSYNEQFFGPGTRLTVL.

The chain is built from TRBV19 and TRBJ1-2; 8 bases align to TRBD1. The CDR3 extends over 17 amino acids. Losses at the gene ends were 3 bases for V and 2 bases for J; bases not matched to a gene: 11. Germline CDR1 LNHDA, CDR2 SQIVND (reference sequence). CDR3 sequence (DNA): TGTGCCAGTAGTATGAGCCAGGGGGCTATCTCGAACTATGGCTACACCTTC. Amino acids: CASSMSQGAISNYGYTF.